This T cell receptor (beta chain) was sequenced in a study of T cells in Graves' hyperthyroidism and ophthalmopathy. Investigators excluded patients with uncontrolled infection, other autoimmune disease, pregnancy or lactation. TCR beta CDR3 region amplification was performed from RNA transcripts. TCR CDR3 underwent first-round RT-PCR with the HTBI primer set. TCRdb reprocessed the multiplex PCR reads with MiXCR, giving one entry per CDR3 protein. The sample has more than 300,000 distinct CDR3 sequences; roughly 13% are singletons. This receptor was identified in a woman aged 18-30 years with Graves' hyperthyroidism. The material sequenced was blood.

This chain's CDR3 is CASSLRDSSVYTGELFF. The CDR3 DNA reads TGTGCCAGTAGTCTACGGGACTCCTCCGTATACACCGGGGAGCTGTTTTTT. The gene calls are TRBV19 and TRBJ2-2; D might be TRBD2 (6 bases). The length of the CDR3 is 17 residues. V was pared by 5 bases and J by 3 bases, with 19 bases between. Germline V gene sequence: CDR1 LNHDA, CDR2 SQIVND (reference sequence).